This T cell receptor beta chain was profiled in a study of neurological immune-mediated disorders. Study results and caveats: Sharing of CDR3 amino acid sequences among expanded clones across subjects was absent, suggesting private repertoires in all groups.

TCRdb analysed the 5' RACE reads with MiXCR anew, one entry per CDR3 protein. The sample records about 18,000 distinct CDR3 sequences, 3% to 3.5% being singletons. CD4+ or CD8+ T cells, 950,000 to 1,000,000 per library, were used for sorted libraries. Ten or more counts support this clonotype. Its specificity is not known. The clonotype was recovered from a woman aged 40-49 years in good health. Input material: CD8+ T cells from blood.

The CDR3 DNA reads TGTGCCAGCAGCCCCCAGGAGAGTAGAGGCTACACCTTC. It is translated as CASSPQESRGYTF. V and J are TRBV4-2 and TRBJ1-2; D unclear. Per the germline V gene, CDR1 is LGHNA and CDR2 is YNFKEQ. Trimming removed 4 bases from V and 8 bases from J, with 14 bases in between. The CDR3 runs 13 residues.